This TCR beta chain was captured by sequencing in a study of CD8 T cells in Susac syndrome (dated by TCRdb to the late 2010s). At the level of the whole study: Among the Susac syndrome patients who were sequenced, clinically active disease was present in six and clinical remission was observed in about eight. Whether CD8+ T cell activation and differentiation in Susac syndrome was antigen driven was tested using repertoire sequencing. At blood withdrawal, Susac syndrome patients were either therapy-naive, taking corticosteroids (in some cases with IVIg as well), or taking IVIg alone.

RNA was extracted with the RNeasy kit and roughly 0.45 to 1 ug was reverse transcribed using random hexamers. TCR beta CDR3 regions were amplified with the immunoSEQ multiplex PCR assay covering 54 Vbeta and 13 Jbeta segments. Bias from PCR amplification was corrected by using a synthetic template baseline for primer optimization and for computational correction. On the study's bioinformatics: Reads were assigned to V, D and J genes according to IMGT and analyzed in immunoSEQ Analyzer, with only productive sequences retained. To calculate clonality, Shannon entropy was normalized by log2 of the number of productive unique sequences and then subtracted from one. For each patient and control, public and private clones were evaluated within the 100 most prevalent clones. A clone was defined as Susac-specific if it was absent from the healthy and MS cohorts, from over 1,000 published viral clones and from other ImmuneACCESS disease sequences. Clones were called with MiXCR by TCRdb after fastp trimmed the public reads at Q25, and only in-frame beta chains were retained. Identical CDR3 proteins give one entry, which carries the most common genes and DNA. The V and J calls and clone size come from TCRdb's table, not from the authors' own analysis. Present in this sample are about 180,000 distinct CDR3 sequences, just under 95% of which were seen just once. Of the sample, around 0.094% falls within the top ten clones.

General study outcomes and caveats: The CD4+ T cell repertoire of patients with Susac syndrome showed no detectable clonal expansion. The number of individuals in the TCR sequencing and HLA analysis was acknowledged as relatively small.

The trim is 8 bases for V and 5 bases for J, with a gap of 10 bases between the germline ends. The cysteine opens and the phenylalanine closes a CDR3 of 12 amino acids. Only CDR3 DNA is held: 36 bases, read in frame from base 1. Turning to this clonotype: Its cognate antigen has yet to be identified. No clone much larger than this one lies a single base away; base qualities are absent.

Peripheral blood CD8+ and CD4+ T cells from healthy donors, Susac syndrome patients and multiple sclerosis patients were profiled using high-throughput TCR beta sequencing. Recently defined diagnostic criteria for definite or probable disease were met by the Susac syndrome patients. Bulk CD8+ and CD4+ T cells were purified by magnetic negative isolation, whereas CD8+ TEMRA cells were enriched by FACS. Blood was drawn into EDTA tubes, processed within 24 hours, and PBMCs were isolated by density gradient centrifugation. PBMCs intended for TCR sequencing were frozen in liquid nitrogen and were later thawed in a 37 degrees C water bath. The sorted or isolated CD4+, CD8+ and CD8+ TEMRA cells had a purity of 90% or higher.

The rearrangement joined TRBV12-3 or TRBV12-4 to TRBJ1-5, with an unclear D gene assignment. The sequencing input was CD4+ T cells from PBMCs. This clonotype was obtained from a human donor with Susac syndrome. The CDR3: CASGNPDQPQHF. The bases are TGTGCCAGCGGGAATCCTGATCAGCCCCAGCATTTT.